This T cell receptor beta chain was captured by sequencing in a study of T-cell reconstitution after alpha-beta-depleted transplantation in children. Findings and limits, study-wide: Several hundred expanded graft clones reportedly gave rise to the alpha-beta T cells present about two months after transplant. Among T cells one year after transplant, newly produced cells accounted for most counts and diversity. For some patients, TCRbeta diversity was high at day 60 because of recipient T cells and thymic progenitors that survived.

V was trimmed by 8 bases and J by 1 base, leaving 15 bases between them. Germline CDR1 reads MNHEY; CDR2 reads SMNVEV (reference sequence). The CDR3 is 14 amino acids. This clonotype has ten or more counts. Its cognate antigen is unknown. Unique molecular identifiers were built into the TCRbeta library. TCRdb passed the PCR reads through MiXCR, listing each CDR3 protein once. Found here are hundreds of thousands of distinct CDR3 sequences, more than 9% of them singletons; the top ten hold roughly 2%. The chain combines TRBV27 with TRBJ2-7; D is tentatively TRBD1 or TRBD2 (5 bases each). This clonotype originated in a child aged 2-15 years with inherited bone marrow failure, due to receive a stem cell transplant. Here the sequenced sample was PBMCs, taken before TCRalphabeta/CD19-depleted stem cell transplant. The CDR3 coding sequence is TGTGCCAGCGGACCGGGACGGACGTCCTACGAGCAGTACTTC. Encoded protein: CASGPGRTSYEQYF.